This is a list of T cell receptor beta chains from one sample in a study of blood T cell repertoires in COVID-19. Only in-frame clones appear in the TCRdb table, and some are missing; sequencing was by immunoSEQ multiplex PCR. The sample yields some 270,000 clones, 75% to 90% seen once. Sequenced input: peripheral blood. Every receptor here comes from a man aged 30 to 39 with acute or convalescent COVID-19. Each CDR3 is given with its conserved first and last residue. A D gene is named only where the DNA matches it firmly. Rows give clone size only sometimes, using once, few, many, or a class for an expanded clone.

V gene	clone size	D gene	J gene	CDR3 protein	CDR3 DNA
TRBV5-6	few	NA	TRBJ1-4	CASSFRRGKLFF	TGTGCCAGCAGCTTCCGGCGGGGAAAACTGTTTTTT
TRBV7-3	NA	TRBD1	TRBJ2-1	CASSLTPGGNEQFF	TGTGCCAGCAGCTTAACGCCAGGGGGTAATGAGCAGTTCTTC
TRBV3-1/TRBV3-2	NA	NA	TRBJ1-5	CASSASWNQPQHF	TGTGCCAGCAGCGCAAGCTGGAATCAGCCCCAGCATTTT
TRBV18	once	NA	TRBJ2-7	CASSPLKLGHEQYF	TGTGCCAGCTCACCATTAAAACTAGGGCACGAGCAGTACTTC
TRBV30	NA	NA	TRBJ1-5	CAWSTGDGNQPQHF	TGTGCCTGGAGCACGGGAGACGGAAATCAGCCCCAGCATTTT
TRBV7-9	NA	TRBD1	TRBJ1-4	CASSSGQGNEKLFF	TGTGCCAGCAGCTCCGGACAGGGTAACGAAAAACTGTTTTTT
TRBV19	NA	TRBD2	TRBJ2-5	CASSGRSPEETQYF	TGTGCCAGTAGCGGGAGGTCTCCGGAAGAGACCCAGTACTTC
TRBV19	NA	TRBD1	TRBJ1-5	CASSPEKGARGNQPQHF	TGTGCCAGTAGCCCCGAGAAGGGGGCAAGGGGCAATCAGCCCCAGCATTTT
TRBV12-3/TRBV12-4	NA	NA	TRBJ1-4	CASSPQNQGLFF	TGTGCCAGCAGTCCTCAAAACCAGGGACTGTTTTTT
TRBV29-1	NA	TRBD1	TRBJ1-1	CSAYRTGNTEAFF	TGCAGCGCCTATCGGACAGGAAACACTGAAGCTTTCTTT